This TCR beta chain was captured in a study of T cells in Graves' hyperthyroidism and ophthalmopathy. Patients counted as stable if ophthalmopathy did not develop within 18 months. The CDR3 consists of 15 residues. CDR1 is DFQATT, CDR2 SNEGSKA, per germline (reference sequence). There were TCR beta CDR3 regions amplified from RNA transcripts. The TCR CDR3 was amplified in a first-round RT-PCR using the HTBI primer set. From the multiplex PCR reads, TCRdb called clonotypes with MiXCR, one entry per CDR3 protein. Of under 450,000 distinct CDR3 sequences listed, less than 20% were seen once; the top ten hold roughly an eighth. Turning to this clonotype: A much larger clone lies a single base off, so this may be a read error.

The chain uses TRBV20-1 and TRBJ2-3, with a tentative D call TRBD1 (6 bases). The J call may be in error: the DNA end matches TRBJ1-5 better. Sequencing was done on a sample of blood. The source of this sequence is a woman aged 18 to 35 with Graves' hyperthyroidism. This chain's CDR3 is CSARQAWVVTDTQHF. DNA for the CDR3: TGCAGTGCGAGACAGGCGTGGGTGGTAACAGATACGCAGCATTTT.